What follows is one TCR beta chain and its context. Its antigen specificity is not known. Within one base of it there is no much larger clone, and no base qualities were kept. This sample stems from a study of long-term antiretroviral therapy in people with HIV (dated by TCRdb to 2022 to 2024). About the study as a whole: The earliest samples were collected approximately a decade before the 2015 WHO recommendation for immediate ART, a period when ART was typically delayed until CD4 counts fell. The cohort contributed about 180 cryopreserved PBMC samples from 30 to 35 adults with confirmed HIV infection, collected serially over a mean of approximately six years (range 1-12). Of the 30 participants with HIV, roughly twelve were female. A retrospective serial study tested whether changes in peripheral blood TRB repertoire composition and diversity were associated with ART initiation and durable HIV suppression. No cross-contamination during QIAcube processing was seen in test extractions of a monoclonal T-cell line run alongside approximately 36 polyclonal samples.

Inclusion was restricted to participants for whom at least one PBMC sample before ART initiation and at least two post-ART samples were available. Every participant with HIV received treatment in the United States of America. Before DNA extraction, cryopreserved samples of roughly 0.85-11 million PBMC were thawed and then washed. At the time of the earliest PBMC sample, participants with HIV were aged between roughly 20 and 60 years. Each participant contributed PBMC samples from 1-4 timepoints before ART initiation and 2-8 timepoints after ART initiation, with a median of 7 samples. Serial HIV viral load, CD4+ T-cell count, ART history and demographic data were obtained for every participant. Using a Qiagen kit on a QIAcube, genomic DNA was extracted from unsorted PBMC, with samples processed in batches of 12. What the research found in general, with its limitations: Expanded TRB clones identified before ART initiation dominated the repertoire at all time points, although this dominance fluctuated and declined in many PLHIV after ART. Samples dated from the mid-2000s to the late 2010s, and the ART regimens used may be less effective than current ones. Because cell numbers in pre-ART samples were limited, unsorted PBMC were profiled instead of sorted CD4+ and CD8+ T cells. No data were available on ART adherence, viral resistance or therapy changes, limiting inferences about post-ART repertoire changes. Compared with controls, HIV repertoires had narrower CDR3 length ranges, and the network structure pointed to an antigen-experienced repertoire that shifted only slightly toward naive after ART. Limited PBMC availability meant only the TCR beta chain was sequenced, without alpha chain pairing. ART initiation was associated with a significant increase in TRB diversity, but diversity stayed significantly below transplant donor controls even after long-term ART.

Sequencing of the TRB variable region was done with the immunoSEQ hsTCRB v3.0 assay at survey level resolution. A depth of roughly 40,000-50,000 T-cell genomes per sample was targeted for TRB sequencing. Pooled TRB libraries were sequenced on an Illumina MiSeq with a v3 150-cycle kit. Regarding the original processing steps: Analysis of repertoires was carried out in R inside a reproducible Nextflow workflow spanning QC, data transformation and analysis. Custom analyses were implemented in LymphoSeq2, an R package for AIRR-Seq data exploration. A handful of samples that yielded fewer than 5000 total TRB sequences were excluded, so that 150 to 200 HIV repertoires were analyzed. Among the roughly 190 retained HIV repertoires, some 60 were collected before ART initiation and some 130 after ART initiation. Each repertoire was downsampled to 5000 TRB nucleotide sequences, and summary statistics were averaged across 100 downsampling iterations. The analysis kept only TRB sequences whose CDR3 regions were at least seven amino acids long. Diversity was assessed using a clonality score derived from Shannon entropy and using the Gini coefficient. In repertoire networks, the top 5000 CDR3 amino acid sequences were linked whenever an edit distance of one separated two sequences. GLIPH2 predicted antigen specificity groups and MHC restriction for TRB CDR3 amino acid sequences. To flag known associations with CMV, EBV, HIV or tissue antigens, CDR3 amino acid sequences were compared against VDJdb and McPAS-TCR. Pre-ART, post-ART and control groups were compared with Wilcoxon signed-rank tests and Holm-Bonferroni correction. This immuneACCESS table, as held by TCRdb, lists in-frame sequences with V and J called but not all clones. Of the missing ones, under half trace to an unresolved V gene in checked studies; the others have no known cause. Clone size and V and J calls were adopted from that table, with D and trimming inferred from the DNA. The sample table shows over 25,000 clones, and more than 65% are seen once. The ten largest make up 5% to 6% of the sample.

This receptor was identified in a woman aged 25 to 39 with HIV. The sample consisted of unsorted PBMCs, taken 1.1 years before starting antiretroviral therapy.

The CDR3 amino acid sequence is: CASSLSTGRQPQHF. DNA sequence: TGTGCCAGCAGTTTATCTACAGGGCGTCAGCCCCAGCATTTT. This chain is built from TRBV27 and TRBJ1-5, with a tentative D gene TRBD1 over 6 matching bases. V is cut by 0 bases and J by 6 bases, and the space between the germline ends is 9 bases. Its CDR3 holds 14 amino acids, cysteine through phenylalanine. Solely the CDR3 DNA is kept, with 42 bases framed from the first base. For CDR1 and CDR2, the germline V gene (reference sequence) lists MNHEY and SMNVEV.